This T cell receptor (beta chain) stems from a study of T cell responses to AZD1222 COVID-19 vaccine. The table came from immunoSEQ multiplex PCR; TCRdb's copy has only in-frame clones and leaves some out. The profile shows about 150,000 clones, about 91% of them singletons. There are 16 residues in the CDR3. The sample here was peripheral blood, taken on day 0 of AZD1222 vaccination. The chain couples TRBV12-2 to TRBJ1-5; no check of the table's D call, TRBD1, against the DNA was made. TRBV12-2 corresponds to a pseudogene. The TCR sequence derives from an adult in good health. CDR3 residues: CASRLPEDQGNQPQHF. The CDR3 coding sequence is TGTGCAAGTCGCCTCCCCGAGGATCAGGGGAATCAGCCCCAGCATTTT.